This TCR beta chain was observed in a study of identical twins. This clonotype has just a few counts. All donors were healthy, and all were Caucasian. TCRdb itself ran the 5' RACE reads through MiXCR, one entry per CDR3 protein. The data hold some 790,000 distinct CDR3 sequences, with 18% observed a single time. A further study also used this sample, focusing on T cells expressing NK-cell markers. That paper adds: Only alpha-beta TCR T cells were sorted in several experiments, using an anti-gamma-delta TCR antibody. NKG2C+ dominant clonotypes from 5 to 7 donors made up roughly 1.0-7.0% of CD8+ T cells. Researchers report these clonotypes also headed the CD3+CD56-NKG2C+ fraction in a handful of donors.

Material: PBMCs. This TCR derives from a woman aged 18-29 years in good health.

CDR3 nucleotide sequence: TGCAGTGCCCCCATCGACAGGGCCATTCAGCCCCAGCATTTT. Its protein is CSAPIDRAIQPQHF. The V and J genes are TRBV20-1 and TRBJ1-5, with 7 positions matching TRBD1. The trim removed 6 bases at V and 6 bases at J, leaving 11 bases unmatched. CDR3 size: 14 residues. Germline V CDR1 and CDR2: DFQATT, SNEGSKA (reference sequence).